This TCR beta chain was captured in a study of control samples from healthy donors and cancer patients. Data came from immunoSEQ multiplex PCR; TCRdb stores just in-frame clones and leaves some out. The data hold roughly 130,000 clones, with 90% to 95% observed a single time. This CDR3 comprises 12 residues. Germline V gene lookup returns CDR1 ENHRY and CDR2 SYGVKD. V dropped 6 bases and J dropped 3 bases, with 6 bases sitting between them. The chain employs TRBV10-3 and TRBJ1-5, with D unresolved. The clonotype originates from a man aged 50 to 59 with head and neck cancer. Specimen: PBMCs. In DNA form, the CDR3 reads TGTGCCATCAGCCCGGACAATCAGCCCCAGCATTTT. This encodes CAISPDNQPQHF.